The source of this TCR beta chain is a study of blood T cell repertoires in COVID-19. Overall study: The United States, Italy and Spain supplied acute and convalescent COVID-19 samples. Sample material is recorded as cDNA or gDNA derived from T cells, B-cell-depleted T cells, or PBMCs.

As originally analysed: The authors estimated nucleated cell counts from reference gene primer amplification. TCRdb's copy holds only in-frame clones and misses some; the assay was immunoSEQ multiplex PCR. The V and J calls and clone size were taken over from that table, and D and trimming were inferred from the DNA. Here the sample spans about 140,000 clones, more than 75% being singletons. The CDR3 sequence is 16 residues long. Germline values: CDR1 SGHVS, CDR2 FNYEAQ. J gave up 0 bases and V 4 bases, and 6 bases lay outside the gene matches. This clone has just one count. The receptor was derived from a man aged 50 to 60 who had recovered from COVID-19. This chain connects TRBV7-6 to TRBJ2-1; 7 bases map to TRBD1. Sequenced input: peripheral blood. The CDR3 region is CASSSQTGSSYNEQFF. The CDR3, as DNA: TGTGCCAGCAGCTCTCAGACAGGGAGCTCCTACAATGAGCAGTTCTTC.